This T cell receptor (beta chain) was recorded in a study of blood T cells in healthy people across ages. Staff drew around 10 milliliters of peripheral blood from each donor. This clonotype appeared many times. Germline loops: CDR1 DFQATT, CDR2 SNEGSKA (reference sequence). The ends lost 1 base at V and 5 bases at J; junction bases unmatched: 5. This CDR3 is 13 amino acids long. A second PCR of about 7 to 12 cycles used a sample-barcoded 5' primer and a J-beta primer mix. TCRdb re-derived calls from the 5' RACE reads in MiXCR, one entry per CDR3 protein. The sample includes over 1,500,000 distinct CDR3 sequences, about two fifths of them seen just once.

This chain uses TRBV20-1 with TRBJ2-7, with TRBD2 matching 7 bases. The sequenced sample was blood. The sequence came from a human donor in good health. The CDR3 sequence is CSARGLGRDEQYF. The CDR3 DNA sequence: TGCAGTGCTAGAGGGTTGGGGAGGGACGAGCAGTACTTC.